Here is one T cell receptor (beta chain) with its context. The antigen it binds to is not known. Nothing much larger sits one base from this clone, and base qualities are not available. TCR beta CDR3 regions were amplified from RNA transcripts for repertoire sequencing. HTBI primers and the Qiagen OneStep RT-PCR kit were used in a first-round RT-PCR, which was followed by a second-round multiplex PCR, size selection and purification. Libraries were sequenced on an Illumina HiSeq2000 using paired-end 100 bp reads. As for how the authors treated the data: SOAPnuke was used to process the reads, removing any read that contained adapters or uncalled bases, had a mean Phred below 15, or lacked an exact match to the constant primer or identifier. COPE v1.2.5 was used to merge high-quality paired reads. Clonotypes were defined as unique nucleotide sequences and were aligned to IMGT TRB V, D and J references using MiTCR v1.1. Only V-J combinations with frequency above 0.0001 were analysed, covering around 99% of repertoires. A TCR clonal expansion and chaos score per V-J combination was defined as the ratio of F50 clonal expansion to chaos observed in the TCRdist matrix. Features were reduced by Welch's t-statistics and random forest to around 13 V-J combinations, which fed a naive Bayes classifier. The Morisita-Horn index was used to measure how similar the thyroid and blood repertoires were. TCRdb reanalyzed the raw reads on its own, using fastp at Q25 for trimming and MiXCR for clone calling, and kept in-frame beta chains. One record per CDR3 amino acid sequence lists the most common genes and DNA. These V and J calls originate from TCRdb's pipeline instead of the authors' own analysis. Counted in this sample were 150,000 to 200,000 distinct CDR3 sequences; about two fifths of them appeared once. Roughly 8.9% of the sample comes from the top ten.

The ophthalmopathy patients had moderately to severely active disease, with a Clinical Activity Score of 3 or higher, a NOSPECS grade of 4 or higher, and a disease duration of less than 3 months. Patients with other autoimmune diseases, uncontrolled infections, pregnancy or lactation were excluded. Clinical symptoms, serum thyroxine, TRAb, thyroid ultrasound and orbital computed tomography were used for diagnosis. Using Ficoll-Paque density gradient centrifugation, PBMCs were isolated from about 9.4 ml of fresh peripheral blood. Total RNA was extracted using Trizol reagent, and RNA quality was checked on an Agilent 2100 Bioanalyzer. Counted from cysteine to phenylalanine, this CDR3 has 13 amino acids. Solely the CDR3 DNA is kept, with 39 bases framed from the first base. The V and J ends are trimmed by 4 bases and 5 bases, leaving 11 bases between them. CDR1 is given as PRHDT and CDR2 as FYEKMQ, both from the germline V gene (reference sequence).

The record originates from a study of Graves' ophthalmopathy and Graves' hyperthyroidism (dated by TCRdb to about 2018). With regard to the full study: Peripheral blood was collected before any treatment was given, at the time of initial diagnosis. For independent validation, a separate cohort was made up of about 18 hyperthyroidism patients plus 17 patients who later progressed from hyperthyroidism to ophthalmopathy. To explore V-J signatures that distinguish ophthalmopathy from hyperthyroidism, a discovery set of about a hundred patients was enrolled, made up of approximately 45 with ophthalmopathy and 57 with stable hyperthyroidism. In about 6 hyperthyroidism patients, the T-cell repertoire of thyroid tissue was compared with the T-cell repertoire of blood. In total, over 130 blood samples were TCR-sequenced: 43 ophthalmopathy, approximately 75 hyperthyroidism and some 17 hyperthyroidism-to-ophthalmopathy patients. The approximately 100 discovery patients were randomly split 7:3 into training and test sets. After sampling, hyperthyroidism patients received methimazole starting at 30 mg daily, and ophthalmopathy patients received high-dose intravenous methylprednisolone. TCR beta repertoire signatures were used to distinguish Graves' ophthalmopathy from Graves' hyperthyroidism and to predict progression to ophthalmopathy. The paper as a whole reports these results and caveats: Among expanded thyroid clonotypes with frequency above 0.001, most also showed up in blood, which suggests that blood repertoires may reflect the thyroid immune response. No statistical method was used to set the sample size in advance, and the investigators knew which group each participant was assigned to. The 13-signature model separated ophthalmopathy from stable hyperthyroidism with 85% to 90% sensitivity and less than 83% specificity in cross-validation, and 80%/75% in the test set. In validation, the model predicted ophthalmopathy progression with more than 70% sensitivity and approximately 78% specificity; about a dozen predicted patients were CT-confirmed with GO in a median of 6.5 months.

Sequenced material: peripheral blood. The sequence derives from a man aged 30-40 years with Graves' ophthalmopathy. Donor details come from another sample of the same person, matched by shared clones. This chain is built from TRBV13 and TRBJ2-5; TRBD1 might be the D gene, on 5 matching bases. This receptor carries the CDR3 CASSYGRAETQYF. The nucleotides read TGTGCCAGCAGCTACGGCAGGGCTGAGACCCAGTACTTC.